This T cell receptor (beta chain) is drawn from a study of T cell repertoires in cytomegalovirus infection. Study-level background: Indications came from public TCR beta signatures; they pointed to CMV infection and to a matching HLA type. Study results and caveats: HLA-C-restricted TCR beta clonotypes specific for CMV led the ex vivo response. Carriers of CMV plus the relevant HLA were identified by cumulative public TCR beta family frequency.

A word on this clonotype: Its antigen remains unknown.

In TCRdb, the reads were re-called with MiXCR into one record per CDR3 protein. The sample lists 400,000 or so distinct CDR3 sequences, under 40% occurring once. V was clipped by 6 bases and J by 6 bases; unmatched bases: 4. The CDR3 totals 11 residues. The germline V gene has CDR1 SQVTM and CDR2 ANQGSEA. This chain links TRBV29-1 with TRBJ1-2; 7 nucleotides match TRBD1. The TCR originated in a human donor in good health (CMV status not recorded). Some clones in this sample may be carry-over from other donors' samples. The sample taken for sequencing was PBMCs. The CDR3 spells CSVPTGDGYTF. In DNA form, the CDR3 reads TGCAGCGTGCCCACAGGGGATGGCTACACCTTC.